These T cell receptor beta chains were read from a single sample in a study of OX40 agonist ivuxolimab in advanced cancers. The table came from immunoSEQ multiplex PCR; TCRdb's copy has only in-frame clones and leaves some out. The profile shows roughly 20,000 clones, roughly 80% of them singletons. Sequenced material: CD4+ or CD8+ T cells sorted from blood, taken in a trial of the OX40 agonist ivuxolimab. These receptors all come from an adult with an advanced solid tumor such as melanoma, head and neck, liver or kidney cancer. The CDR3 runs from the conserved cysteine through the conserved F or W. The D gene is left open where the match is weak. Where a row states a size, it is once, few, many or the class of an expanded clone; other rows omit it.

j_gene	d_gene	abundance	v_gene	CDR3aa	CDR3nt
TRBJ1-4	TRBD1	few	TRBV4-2	CASSQANTGTVNEKLFF	TGTGCCAGCAGCCAGGCAAATACCGGGACAGTGAATGAAAAACTGTTTTTT
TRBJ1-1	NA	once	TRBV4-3	CASSQELSGIGTEAFF	TGCGCCAGCAGCCAAGAACTTTCGGGGATCGGGACTGAAGCTTTCTTT
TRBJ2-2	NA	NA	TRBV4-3	CASSQGGTDTGELFF	TGCGCCAGCAGCCAAGGTGGGACTGACACCGGGGAGCTGTTTTTT
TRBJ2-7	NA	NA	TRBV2	CASSGTVTSYEQYF	TGTGCCAGCAGCGGGACAGTGACTAGCTACGAGCAGTACTTC
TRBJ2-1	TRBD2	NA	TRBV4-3	CASSQGRLAPNNEQFF	TGCGCCAGCAGCCAAGGTAGACTAGCGCCCAACAATGAGCAGTTCTTC
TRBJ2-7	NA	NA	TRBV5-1	CASSLGLGRTYEQYF	TGCGCCAGCAGCTTGGGTTTGGGGCGGACCTACGAGCAGTACTTC
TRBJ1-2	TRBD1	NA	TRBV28	CASSLGGTGVGYGYTF	TGTGCCAGCAGTTTGGGCGGGACAGGGGTGGGCTATGGCTACACCTTC
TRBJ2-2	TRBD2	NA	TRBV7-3	CASSTKPRTSGTTGELFF	TGTGCCAGCAGCACAAAACCCCGGACTAGCGGGACCACCGGGGAGCTGTTTTTT
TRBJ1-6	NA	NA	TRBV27	CASSVPNSPLHF	TGTGCCAGCAGTGTACCCAATTCACCCCTCCACTTT
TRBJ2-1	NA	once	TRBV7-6	CASSPRSRLIEQFF	TGTGCCAGCAGCCCGAGGAGTCGACTTATTGAGCAGTTCTTC
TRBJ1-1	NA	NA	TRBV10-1	CASSEPAGTEAFF	TGCGCCAGCAGTGAGCCCGCGGGCACTGAAGCTTTCTTT
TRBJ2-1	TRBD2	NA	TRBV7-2	CASGLGSGSREQFF	TGTGCCAGCGGTCTGGGTAGCGGGAGTCGAGAGCAGTTCTTC
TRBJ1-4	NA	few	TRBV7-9	CASSSALNEKLFF	TGTGCCAGCAGCTCCGCCCTAAATGAAAAACTGTTTTTT
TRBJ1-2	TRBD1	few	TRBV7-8	CASSSLSDIGGLYTF	TGTGCCAGCAGCTCGCTCTCCGATATAGGGGGCCTTTACACCTTC
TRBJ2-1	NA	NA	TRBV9	CASSVATTVRGEQFF	TGTGCCAGCAGCGTAGCTACGACAGTCCGTGGGGAGCAGTTCTTC
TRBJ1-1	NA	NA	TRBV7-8	CASSDLRYTEAFF	TGTGCCAGCTCGGATCTTCGGTACACTGAAGCTTTCTTT
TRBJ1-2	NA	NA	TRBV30	CAGQTYGYTF	TGTGCCGGACAGACCTATGGCTACACCTTC
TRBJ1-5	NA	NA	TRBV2	CASSEGDLRNQPQHF	TGTGCCAGCAGTGAAGGTGACTTAAGGAATCAGCCCCAGCATTTT
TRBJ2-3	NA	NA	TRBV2	CASSEVGGIPSSTDTQYF	TGTGCCAGCAGTGAGGTTGGTGGCATACCGTCTAGCACAGATACGCAGTATTTT
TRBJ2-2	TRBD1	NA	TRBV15	CATSRDSPTGELFF	TGTGCCACCTCTAGGGACAGTCCCACCGGGGAGCTGTTTTTT
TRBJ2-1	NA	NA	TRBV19	CASSILGVKKGVGEQFF	TGTGCCAGTAGTATCTTAGGGGTAAAAAAGGGGGTGGGTGAGCAGTTCTTC
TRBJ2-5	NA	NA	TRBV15	CATSRDLTVQETQYF	TGTGCCACCAGCAGAGATCTGACCGTCCAAGAGACCCAGTACTTC
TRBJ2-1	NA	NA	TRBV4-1	CASSQKGTKIYNEQFF	TGCGCCAGCAGCCAAAAGGGGACAAAAATCTACAATGAGCAGTTCTTC
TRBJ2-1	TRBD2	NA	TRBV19	CASSMGGLSRINEQFF	TGTGCCAGTAGTATGGGAGGGTTAAGCAGGATCAATGAGCAGTTCTTC
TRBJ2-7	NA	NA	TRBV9	CASSVEPGREQYF	TGTGCCAGCAGCGTAGAACCCGGCCGTGAGCAGTACTTC
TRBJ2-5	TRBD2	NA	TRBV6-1	CASTAGLGETQYF	TGTGCCAGCACTGCGGGACTAGGAGAGACCCAGTACTTC
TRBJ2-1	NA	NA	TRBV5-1	CASSPGVVNEQFF	TGCGCCAGCTCGCCAGGGGTGGTCAATGAGCAGTTCTTC
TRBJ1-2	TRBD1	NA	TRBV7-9	CASSLGTGANYGYTF	TGTGCCAGCAGCTTAGGGACAGGGGCCAACTATGGCTACACCTTC
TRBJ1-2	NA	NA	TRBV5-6	CASSLGDPGGYTF	TGTGCCAGCAGCTTGGGAGACCCGGGGGGCTACACCTTC
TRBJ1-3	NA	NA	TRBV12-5	CASGTSAGNTIYF	TGTGCTAGTGGTACCAGTGCTGGAAACACCATATATTTT
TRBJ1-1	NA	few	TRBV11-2	CASSPLAVRTEAFF	TGTGCCAGCAGCCCCCTGGCGGTGCGGACTGAAGCTTTCTTT
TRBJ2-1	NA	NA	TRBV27	CASTPSQPPTGKSYNEQFF	TGTGCCAGTACCCCTTCCCAACCGCCAACAGGAAAATCCTACAATGAGCAGTTCTTC
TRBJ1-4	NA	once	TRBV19	CATSRGTLPTNEKLFF	TGTGCCACCTCGCGCGGGACACTACCAACTAATGAAAAACTGTTTTTT
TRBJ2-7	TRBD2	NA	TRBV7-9	CASSAGRTYEQYF	TGTGCCAGCAGTGCCGGGAGGACCTACGAGCAGTACTTC
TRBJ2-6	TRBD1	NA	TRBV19	CASSVPGQGAGANVLTF	TGTGCCAGTAGTGTTCCGGGACAGGGGGCTGGGGCCAACGTCCTGACTTTC
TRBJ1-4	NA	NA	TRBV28	CASSSSGTGNEKLFF	TGTGCCAGCAGTTCCTCCGGGACCGGGAATGAAAAACTGTTTTTT
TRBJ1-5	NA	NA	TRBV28	CASSQVLRGESQPQHF	TGTGCCAGCAGCCAAGTATTGAGGGGCGAAAGTCAGCCCCAGCATTTT
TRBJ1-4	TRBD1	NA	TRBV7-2	CASSRKQGAPNEKLFF	TGTGCCAGCAGCAGAAAACAGGGGGCGCCTAATGAAAAACTGTTTTTT
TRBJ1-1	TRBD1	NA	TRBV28	CASSSGGGGNTEAFF	TGTGCCAGCAGTTCAGGGGGCGGTGGGAACACTGAAGCTTTCTTT
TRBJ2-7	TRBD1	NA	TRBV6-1	CASTGQVTYEQYF	TGTGCCAGCACAGGACAGGTTACCTACGAGCAGTACTTC
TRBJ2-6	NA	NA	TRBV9	CASSVQTGANVLTF	TGTGCCAGCAGCGTCCAAACTGGGGCCAACGTCCTGACTTTC
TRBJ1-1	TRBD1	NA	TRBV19	CATIEAGQGLAFF	TGTGCCACCATAGAGGCTGGACAGGGACTAGCTTTCTTT